This TCR beta chain was recorded in a study of cytomegalovirus exposure and HLA in healthy donors listed by TCRdb under 2017. Regarding the study in general: In an earlier analysis of 450 to 750 of the donors, 276 Gb of sequence data and 90 million to 120 million unique TCR beta sequences from about 180 million T cells were reported. A few DR-DQ haplotypes were handled as single units for association and clustering because linkage in the cohort was strong. Donor age, sex, ethnicity and CMV serostatus were compiled together with the repertoire data. Approximately 310 gigabases of sequencing data and approximately 85 million unique TCR sequences were included in an early release covering around 650 HLA-typed donors. In a later genetic analysis, genome-wide SNP genotypes for about 65% of the roughly 670 donors were used, and that subset was treated as a discovery cohort. Both class I and class II loci were covered by HLA typing, at four-digit resolution. An earlier analysis of nearly 600 of the donors applied high-throughput TCR beta sequencing to assess whether each TCR beta V gene segment acted as functional or pseudogenic. All discovery cohort repertoires had been generated using a single sequencing platform. The genetic ancestry cluster associated with self-reported Caucasian donors included about 84% of the roughly 380 genotyped donors. Rather than drawing on any new phenotypic data, the later analysis identified candidate immune exposures from TCR beta sequences and the way those sequences occurred across donors. To study patterns of TCR occurrence, a later analysis re-analyzed previously published TCR beta repertoires from several hundred donors and added high-resolution HLA genotyping. Using immunosequencing, the study profiled T cell repertoires from about 610 subjects and related those repertoires to cytomegalovirus serostatus. A separate validation cohort of about 110 different subjects was used in addition to the 666-subject first cohort. Among around 400 genotyped donors of the cohort, an average of approximately 240,000 unique TCR beta nucleotide sequences was sequenced per donor, of which 15% to 20% were non-productive. To predict cytomegalovirus infection status, the study brought together high-throughput TCR immunosequencing, statistical association of individual TCRs with disease status, and machine learning. The number of typed donors differed by locus: roughly 629-640 for A, B, C, DRB1 and DQB1; some 500 for DQA1; around 610 for DPA1; and roughly 450 for DPB1. The aim of the study was to test whether cataloging public T cell receptors could identify signatures of past pathogen exposure. Broad study findings and their caveats: Most CMV-associated TCR beta chains appeared to be HLA-restricted in a later analysis, and the HLA associations seemed to be driven largely by CMV exposure. The sequencing pipeline was judged likely to have produced a cluster of highly shared sequence variants as a technical artifact. In an earlier analysis of some 500 of the donors, most TCR beta V segments appeared in productive rearrangements about 87% or about 30% of the time, broadly matching IMGT annotations. HLA typing was unavailable for some donors at each locus, so association tests used only the typed subset. A further reported finding was that TCR beta sequences accurately predicted the HLA-A and HLA-B alleles for most subjects in the first cohort. Strong co-occurrence of HLA alleles, especially DR and DQ, made assigning TCR associations to individual alleles difficult. Linkage disequilibrium might explain the correlated functional status among segregating V segments, but an unknown experimental factor could not be excluded. A later analysis associated roughly 17,000 TCR beta sequences with specific HLA alleles at a false discovery rate of 0.05. While some public TCRs were present in many individuals, most TCR sequences turned up only very rarely across donors. The earlier analysis of 450 to 700 of the donors excluded some 15 rarely observed V segments, including chromosome 9 orphons, because counts were too low. An association between a missense DCLRE1C variant and V-gene and J-gene trimming of TCR beta chains was found in a later genetic analysis and replicated in an independent cohort. For the cohort, immune exposure information was limited to CMV serostatus. A later analysis found that TCR association rates varied across HLA loci, with DRB1 alleles showing the most associated TCRs and HLA-C alleles the fewest. A later analysis found that HLA-associated TCR beta chains were more clonally expanded and had lower generation probabilities than equally common non-associated chains. Presence/absence analyses assumed roughly uniform sequencing depth across donors, an assumption that may not hold. A few of the identified cytomegalovirus-associated TCR beta chains were confirmed in vitro to be specific for cytomegalovirus antigens. According to a later genetic analysis, donors in an Asian-associated ancestry cluster had fewer N-insertions in productive TCRs than the approximately 670-donor mean. The cohort was sequenced for TCR beta chains only, and without alpha or paired-chain data the features that could be detected were limited. The authors suggested that the approach could potentially be generalized to other disease states and immunological phenotypes. Cytomegalovirus status was reported to be diagnosed by the classifier with high specificity and sensitivity in both the original and validation cohorts. The study listed approximately 150 TCR beta chains as associated with cytomegalovirus. In a later analysis, several top co-occurrence clusters were reported to appear linked to parvovirus B19, influenza, CMV and Epstein-Barr virus. Some IMGT-functional V segments, including TRBV6-2 and TRBV6-3, could not be distinguished by the 87-base-pair reads and were therefore excluded.

The cohort comprised fewer than 700 healthy bone marrow donors. Cohort members were all nominally healthy when sampled, although unrecorded immune exposures were likely present. The donor tested CMV seronegative, placing the donor among the 352 seronegative members of the cohort. A peripheral blood sample was collected from each donor, and TCR beta sequencing was performed on peripheral blood mononuclear cells. The Qiagen DNeasy Blood Extraction Kit was used to extract genomic DNA from the blood cell samples. Remarks on this clone: Its antigen is still unknown. No base-level quality is on record; no much larger clone is a single base apart.

Receptors were amplified or captured by the immunoSEQ multiplex PCR assay. For the multiplex PCR, a mixture combining 60 forward primers for TCR Vbeta segments and 13 reverse primers for TCR Jbeta segments was used. Amplification of the CDR3 region of rearranged TCR beta genes was performed with a multiplex PCR assay on genomic DNA. The amplified TCR beta libraries were sequenced on the Illumina HiSeq System as 87-base-pair reads. The original methods were these. A later analysis counted 75 million to 100 million unique TCR beta chains across the 666 repertoires, and around 9.9 million of these chains were shared by at least two donors. Raw reads were error-corrected and collapsed into unique sequences by a nearest-neighbor algorithm in which closely related sequences were merged to remove PCR and sequencing errors. CDR3 sequences were aligned to IMGT reference sequences to assign V, D and J gene segments. For a sequence to be retained, a match of at least six nucleotides was required to both a V gene segment and a J gene segment. A rearrangement counted as productive if the CDR3 had no stop codons and remained in frame with V and J, and every other rearrangement counted as non-productive. CDR3 was defined by IMGT convention, running from the second conserved V-encoded cysteine to the conserved J-encoded phenylalanine. In an earlier analysis of approximately 500 of the donors, sequences lacking an unambiguous match to a single V gene segment were excluded. An earlier analysis of a few hundred of the donors called V segments functional above 56.7% productive rearrangements and segregating when the between-donor standard deviation exceeded 5%. A statistical classification framework was built for diagnosing cytomegalovirus status from the catalog of TCR beta chain sequences. A later analysis assigned V and J genes by comparing TCR nucleotide sequences with IMGT/GENE-DB human TR gene sequences. The TCRdist pipeline was used in a later analysis to assign CDR3 sequences and most-parsimonious VDJ recombination scenarios. In a later analysis, every TCR beta chain was defined by the combination of its CDR3 amino acid sequence and its V-gene family, and reads without a unique V-gene family were dropped. A later analysis removed 600 or so highly shared, low-generation-probability nucleotide sequences to deal with suspected cross-contamination and a sequencing artifact. A later analysis calculated a clonal expansion index for each public chain from normalized within-repertoire ranks of inferred template counts. In a later analysis, generation probabilities were computed using a VDJ recombination model fitted to out-of-frame rearrangements, and the results were checked against IGoR. A later analysis scored TCR-TCR, TCR-HLA and TCR-CMV co-occurrence with hypergeometric tests, applying a repertoire-size bias correction to TCR pairs. To estimate false discovery rates, a later analysis permuted the HLA or CMV assignments 20 times. A later analysis grouped co-occurring TCRs with DBSCAN, adding TCRdist sequence similarity when clustering within HLA-allele-positive subsets. For co-occurrence clustering, repertoires with fewer than 30,000 or more than 120,000 public chains were excluded, along with roughly 5 repertoires with anomalous nucleotide sharing. The immuneACCESS repertoire file appears here via TCRdb, limited to in-frame rearrangements. These files lack a portion of the clones; in checked studies, under half of the deficit traces to unresolved V genes, and the cause of the others is not known. D and trimming come from the DNA, and the V and J calls and clone size come from that table. The sample includes about 98,000 clones, with roughly 77% observed a single time. The ten most abundant clones make up about 1.5% of the sample.

CDR1 and CDR2 are drawn from the germline V gene (reference sequence): SGHNT, YYREEE. Counted from cysteine to phenylalanine, this CDR3 has 14 amino acids. Only the CDR3 part of the read is kept: 42 bases, read in frame from the first base. Ends trimmed: V by 2 bases, J by 3 bases; bases unmatched to a gene: 3. Specimen: PBMCs. The sequence links TRBV5-4 to TRBJ2-5, with 8 junctional bases fitting TRBD1. The clonotype was recovered from a man in his forties in good health and CMV-seronegative. At the DNA level, the sequence is TGTGCCAGCAGCTTTACGACAGGGGAAGAGACCCAGTACTTC. Its protein is CASSFTTGEETQYF.